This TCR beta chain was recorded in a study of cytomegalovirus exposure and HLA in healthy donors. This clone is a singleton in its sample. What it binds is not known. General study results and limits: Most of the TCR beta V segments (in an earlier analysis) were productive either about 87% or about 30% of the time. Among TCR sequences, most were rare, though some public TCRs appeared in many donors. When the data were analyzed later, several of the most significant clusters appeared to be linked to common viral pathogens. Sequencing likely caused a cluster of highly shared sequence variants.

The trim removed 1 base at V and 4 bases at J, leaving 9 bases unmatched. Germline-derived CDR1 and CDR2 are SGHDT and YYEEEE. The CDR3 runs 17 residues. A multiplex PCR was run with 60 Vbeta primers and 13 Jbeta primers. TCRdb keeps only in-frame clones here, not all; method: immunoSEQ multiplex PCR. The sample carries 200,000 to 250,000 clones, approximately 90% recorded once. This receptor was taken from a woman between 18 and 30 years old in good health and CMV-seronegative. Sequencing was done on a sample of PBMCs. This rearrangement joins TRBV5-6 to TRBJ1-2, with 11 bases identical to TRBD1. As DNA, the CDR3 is TGTGCCAGCAGCTTGTACCCGCCCGGACAGGGGGCCTATGGCTACACCTTC. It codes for CASSLYPPGQGAYGYTF. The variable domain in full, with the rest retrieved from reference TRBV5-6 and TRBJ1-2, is DAGVTQSPTHLIKTRGQQVTLRCSPKSGHDTVSWYQQALGQGPQFIFQYYEEEERQRGNFPDRFSGHQFPNYSSELNVNALLLGDSALYLCASSLYPPGQGAYGYTFGSGTRLTVV.